This TCR beta chain was sequenced during a study of control samples from healthy donors and cancer patients. Clones were read by immunoSEQ multiplex PCR, and TCRdb kept only the in-frame ones, dropping some. Of 150,000 or so clones listed, around 88% are singletons. The CDR3 totals 14 residues. Germline V gene sequence: CDR1 SGDLS, CDR2 YYNGEE. Trimming stripped 0 bases from V and 0 bases from J, with 7 bases between. The rearrangement joins TRBV9 to TRBJ2-7; D gene ambiguous. Sequencing was done on a sample of blood. This receptor was taken from a man between 18 and 35 years old in good health. The chain's CDR3 is CASSVGVSSYEQYF. The CDR3 DNA reads as TGTGCCAGCAGCGTAGGGGTGAGCTCCTACGAGCAGTACTTC.